A single sample is the source of the 19 T cell receptor beta chains below, sequenced in a study of patients and donors after allogeneic stem cell transplantation. In TCRdb, the RT-PCR reads were re-called with MiXCR into one record per CDR3 protein. The sample yields 920,000 or so distinct CDR3 sequences, under 20% seen once. The sequencing input was blood, either unsorted or a sorted T cell fraction (not recorded which). These receptors originate from a human donor who was either an allogeneic HSCT recipient or a stem cell or donor lymphocyte infusion donor (not recorded which). It is not recorded whose cells these are; they may come from a transplant donor.

This clonotype has just a few counts. The V gene is TRBV7-2, the J gene TRBJ1-5; no clear D. CDR3 length: 13 amino acids. Trimming took off 5 bases at V and 7 bases at J, with 12 bases between the two ends. Germline V CDR1 and CDR2: SGHTA, FQGNSA. The CDR3 DNA is TGTGCCAGCAGCCCCGACGCATCCCAGCCCCAGCATTTT. Encoded protein: CASSPDASQPQHF. The full variable domain, rest sourced from reference TRBV7-2 and TRBJ1-5, is GAGVSQSPSNKVTEKGKDVELRCDPISGHTALYWYRQSLGQGLEFLIYFQGNSAPDKSGLPSDRFSAERTGGSVSTLTIQRTQQEDSAVYLCASSPDASQPQHFGDGTRLSIL.

This clonotype was seen a handful of times. The V and J genes are TRBV20-1 and TRBJ2-3, with TRBD1 matching over 7 bases. The V and J ends lost 2 bases and 4 bases, in that order; junction bases with no gene match: 0. Germline assignment: CDR1 DFQATT and CDR2 SNEGSKA (reference sequence). This CDR3 comprises 12 residues. The CDR3 DNA sequence: TGCAGTGCTAGACAGGGGGCAGATACGCAGTATTTT. This encodes CSARQGADTQYF.

The sample holds a few counts of this clonotype. The J gene is TRBJ2-1, the V gene TRBV18; 8 bases line up with TRBD1. Germline V gene sequence: CDR1 KGHSH, CDR2 LQKENI. The CDR3 covers 15 residues. The V gene end was trimmed by 3 bases and the J gene end by 7 bases; junction bases not matched to a gene: 8. The CDR3 reads CASSPSLTGGNEQFF. In nucleotides, the CDR3 is TGTGCCAGCTCACCCTCCCTTACAGGGGGAAATGAGCAGTTCTTC.

This clonotype turned up a few times. This chain uses TRBV7-7 with TRBJ2-2, with 7 positions matching TRBD2. The germline gives CDR1 SSHAT, CDR2 FNYEAQ (reference sequence). The trim removed 5 bases at V and 3 bases at J, leaving 6 bases unmatched. The CDR3 runs to 15 residues. CDR3 nucleotide sequence: TGTGCCAGCAGCCCGCGACTAGCAGACACCGGGGAGCTGTTTTTT. It encodes CASSPRLADTGELFF.

This clonotype has only a few counts. This chain joins TRBV12-3 or TRBV12-4 and TRBJ1-5; D is ambiguous. Trimming removed 6 bases at V and 9 bases at J, with 12 bases between. The CDR3 extends over 12 amino acids. This CDR3 reads CASSRRGWPQHF. As DNA, the CDR3 is TGTGCCAGCAGCAGGAGAGGGTGGCCCCAGCATTTT.

In its sample, this clonotype was seen a few times. V gene TRBV10-3 combines with J gene TRBJ2-7, with 9 bases lining up with TRBD1. The CDR3 contains 14 residues. After removal of 6 bases from V and 2 bases from J, the junction contained 5 bases not matched to a gene. Germline values: CDR1 ENHRY, CDR2 SYGVKD. The CDR3 DNA reads TGTGCCATCAGAGGACAGGGGACCACCTACGAGCAGTACTTC. Amino acid sequence: CAIRGQGTTYEQYF.

The gene calls are TRBV19 and TRBJ2-7; D is tentatively TRBD1 or TRBD2 (5 bases each). CDR3 length: 13 amino acids. The V gene's germline CDR1 is LNHDA and CDR2 SQIVND (reference sequence). V dropped 5 bases and J dropped 6 bases, with 14 bases sitting between them. The CDR3, as DNA: TGTGCCAGTAGTGTCAGGGAGAAGGCCGAGCAGTACTTC. Translated: CASSVREKAEQYF.

This clonotype was picked up a small number of times. The chain has TRBV28 and TRBJ2-2; the match to TRBD1 covers 8 bases. Germline CDR1 MDHEN, CDR2 SYDVKM. The CDR3 extends over 19 amino acids. Trimming at V came to 7 bases and at J to 3 bases, leaving 19 bases not matched to a gene. The CDR3 region has the DNA TGTGCCAGCAAAACCCCCTGGCCAGGGGGCTTCAGGGACACCGGGGAGCTGTTTTTT. Its protein product is CASKTPWPGGFRDTGELFF.

The chain recombines TRBV18 with TRBJ2-1; 12 bases line up with TRBD2. The germline V gene encodes CDR1 KGHSH and CDR2 LQKENI. V was clipped by 5 bases and J by 10 bases; unmatched bases: 15. The CDR3 contains 17 residues. The CDR3 DNA is TGTGCCAGCTCATCCTTCACAACTAGCGGGAGGATGGGAGAGCAGTTCTTC. This codes for CASSSFTTSGRMGEQFF.

The CDR3 sequence is CASRLDTLTDTQYF. The CDR3 bases are TGCGCCAGCAGGCTGGACACCCTCACAGATACGCAGTATTTT. This chain joins TRBV5-1 and TRBJ2-3; TRBD1 might be the D (5 bases). CDR1 and CDR2 (germline): SGHRS, YFSETQ. The CDR3 loop spans 14 amino acids. Trimming left V 5 bases short and J 2 bases short, with 12 bases between.

CDR3 loop: CASSQEDREHRTQYF. The CDR3 DNA reads TGCGCCAGCAGCCAAGAGGACAGGGAGCACCGGACGCAGTATTTT. The chain recombines TRBV4-3 with TRBJ2-3; 8 nucleotides match TRBD1. The germline gives CDR1 LGHNA, CDR2 YSLEER. The CDR3 has 15 residues. V gave up 0 bases and J gave up 9 bases; unmatched junction bases: 8.

This rearrangement joins TRBV14 to TRBJ2-1, with a possible D match to TRBD2 (5 bases). The CDR3 covers 13 residues. The V end was cut by 2 bases, the J end by 13 bases, with 15 bases between. Germline CDR1 SGHDN, CDR2 FVKESK. The chain's CDR3 is CASSQLRLAKQFF. CDR3 in DNA: TGTGCCAGCAGCCAATTACGGTTAGCGAAACAGTTCTTC. Full variable domain (rest looked up from reference TRBV14 and TRBJ2-1): EAGVTQFPSHSVIEKGQTVTLRCDPISGHDNLYWYRRVMGKEIKFLLHFVKESKQDESGMPNNRFLAERTGGTYSTLKVQPAELEDSGVYFCASSQLRLAKQFFGPGTRLTVL.

The chain links TRBV19 to TRBJ2-1; 12 nucleotides line up with TRBD2. The CDR3 consists of 16 residues. The germline V gene has CDR1 LNHDA and CDR2 SQIVND (reference sequence). V lost 7 bases to trimming and J lost 3 bases; unmatched junction nucleotides: 7. CDR3 nucleotides: TGTGCCAGTACGGGACTAGCGGGTTCGATCTACAATGAGCAGTTCTTC. It translates to CASTGLAGSIYNEQFF.

J is TRBJ1-6 and V is TRBV20-1, with D maybe TRBD1 (5 bases). CDR1 is DFQATT, CDR2 SNEGSKA, per germline (reference sequence). Deletions cut 0 bases from V and 2 bases from J, with 20 bases between. The CDR3 totals 19 residues. As DNA, the CDR3 is TGCAGTGCTAGAGACTCCGGGACTGCCATTAGAGCCTATAATTCACCCCTCCACTTT. It specifies CSARDSGTAIRAYNSPLHF.

At least ten counts were recorded for this clonotype. The V call is TRBV9, the J call TRBJ2-1; tentative D call: TRBD2 (6 bases). V dropped 1 base and J dropped 9 bases, with 11 bases sitting between them. The CDR3 runs to 13 residues. Germline V gives CDR1 SGDLS, CDR2 YYNGEE. CDR3 region: CASSVYLRGEQFF. CDR3 coding DNA: TGTGCCAGCAGCGTATATCTGCGGGGTGAGCAGTTCTTC.

In its sample, this clonotype was seen a few times. V gene TRBV3-1 combines with J gene TRBJ2-1, with 8 positions matching TRBD2. Per the germline V gene, CDR1 is LGHDT and CDR2 is YNNKEL (reference sequence). The ends lost 0 bases at V and 6 bases at J; junction bases unmatched: 10. CDR3 length: 17 amino acids. The CDR3 DNA reads as TGTGCCAGCAGCCAAGATAGCGGGGTAGCGGCAAGCAATGAGCAGTTCTTC. It translates to CASSQDSGVAASNEQFF.

The gene calls are TRBV4-2 and TRBJ2-7; 12 bases map to TRBD2. This CDR3 comprises 17 residues. The V gene end was trimmed by 3 bases and the J gene end by 3 bases; junction bases not matched to a gene: 9. Germline loops: CDR1 LGHNA, CDR2 YNFKEQ. The CDR3 region has the DNA TGTGCCAGCAGCCACTTCGGACTAGCGGGGCGAAACTACGAGCAGTACTTC. Protein: CASSHFGLAGRNYEQYF.

This clonotype was seen a handful of times. Here the CDR3 reads CARKGSTQYF. For the CDR3, the DNA is TGTGCCAGGAAGGGCTCTACGCAGTATTTT. This chain joins TRBV2 and TRBJ2-3, with D unresolved. This CDR3 contains 10 residues. V was trimmed by 9 bases and J by 8 bases, leaving 9 bases between them. In germline, CDR1 is SNHLY, CDR2 FYNNEI.

This chain links TRBV24-1 with TRBJ2-1; 12 nucleotides match TRBD2. The germline V gene encodes CDR1 KGHDR and CDR2 SFDVKD. The CDR3 totals 17 residues. The V gene end was trimmed by 4 bases and the J gene end by 7 bases; junction bases not matched to a gene: 10. CDR3 DNA: TGTGCCACCAGTGACACGTCTAGCGGGAGGGCCAGGAATGAGCAGTTCTTC. Its protein product is CATSDTSSGRARNEQFF.